What follows describes a single T cell receptor (beta chain). Antigen specificity is unknown. The entry originates in a study of cytomegalovirus exposure and HLA in healthy donors. Study-wide results and limits: Trimming of TCR beta V- and J-genes showed a link, identified in a later analysis, to a missense DCLRE1C variant.

Looked up from germline, CDR1 is MNHNS and CDR2 is SASEGT. CDR3 length: 14 amino acids. The ends were cut back, 6 bases at V and 3 bases at J, with 14 bases in the middle. Donors consisted of healthy bone marrow donors. The PCR contained 60 Vbeta and 13 Jbeta primers. Authors' analysis steps: In a later analysis, some 80 million unique TCR beta chains included roughly 11 million shared by two or more donors. Assay: immunoSEQ multiplex PCR; the TCRdb copy retains only in-frame clones and omits some. That table supplies the V and J calls and clone size; D and trimming were determined from the DNA. The sample records 130,000 to 150,000 clones, over 60% being singletons.

Specimen: PBMCs. This clonotype originated in a middle-aged man in good health and CMV-seronegative. The rearrangement links TRBV6-1 to TRBJ1-2; no definite D call. CDR3 protein: CASSAGLNYYGYTF. In nucleotides, the CDR3 is TGTGCCAGCAGCGCAGGACTAAATTACTATGGCTACACCTTC.